This T cell receptor (beta chain) was obtained from a study of blood T cell repertoires in COVID-19. Trimming stripped 7 bases from V and 0 bases from J, with 18 bases between. This CDR3 is 16 amino acids long. CDR1 SGHAT and CDR2 FQNNGV come from the germline V gene. As handled by the study authors: Amplification with reference gene primers provided the estimates of nucleated cell counts. Some clones are missing from TCRdb's copy, which holds only in-frame ones; the method was immunoSEQ multiplex PCR. The V and J calls and clone size come from that table; D and trimming were worked out from the DNA. This sample has roughly 130,000 clones, with almost 85% found just once.

The TCR was taken from a woman under 40 who had recovered from COVID-19. The sequenced sample was peripheral blood. J is TRBJ1-1 and V is TRBV11-2; D uncertain. The CDR3 region is CASTQSSVLMNTEAFF. CDR3 in DNA: TGTGCCAGCACCCAGTCGTCAGTTTTAATGAACACTGAAGCTTTCTTT.